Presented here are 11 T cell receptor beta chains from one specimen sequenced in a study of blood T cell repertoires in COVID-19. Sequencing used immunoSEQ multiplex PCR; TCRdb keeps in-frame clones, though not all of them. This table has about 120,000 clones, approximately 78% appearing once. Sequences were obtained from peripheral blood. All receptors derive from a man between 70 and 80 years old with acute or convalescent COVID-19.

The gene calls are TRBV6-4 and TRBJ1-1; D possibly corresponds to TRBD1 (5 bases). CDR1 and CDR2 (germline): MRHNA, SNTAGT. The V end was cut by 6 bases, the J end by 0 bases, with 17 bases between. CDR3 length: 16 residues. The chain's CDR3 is CASRETEIKMNTEAFF. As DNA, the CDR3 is TGTGCCAGCAGGGAGACAGAAATCAAGATGAACACTGAAGCTTTCTTT.

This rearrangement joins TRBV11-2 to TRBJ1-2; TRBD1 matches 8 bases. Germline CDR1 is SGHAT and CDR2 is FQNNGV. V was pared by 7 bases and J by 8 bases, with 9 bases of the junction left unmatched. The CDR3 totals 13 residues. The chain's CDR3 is CASTPGQVGGYTF. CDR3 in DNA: TGTGCCAGCACCCCGGGACAGGTGGGCGGCTACACCTTC.

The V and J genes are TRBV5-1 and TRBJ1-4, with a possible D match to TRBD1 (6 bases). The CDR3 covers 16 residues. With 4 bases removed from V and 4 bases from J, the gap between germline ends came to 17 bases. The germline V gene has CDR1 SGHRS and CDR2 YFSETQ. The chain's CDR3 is CASSLQGVGNNEKLFF. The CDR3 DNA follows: TGCGCCAGCAGCCTACAGGGTGTGGGGAATAATGAAAAACTGTTTTTT.

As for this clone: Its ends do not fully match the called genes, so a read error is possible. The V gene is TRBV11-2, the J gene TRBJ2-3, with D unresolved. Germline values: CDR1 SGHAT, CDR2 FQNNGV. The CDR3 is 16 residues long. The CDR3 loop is CASTLVSGSPTDTQYF. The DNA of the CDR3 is TGTGCCAGCACCTTAGTTTCGGGTAGTCCCACAGATACGCAGTATTTT.

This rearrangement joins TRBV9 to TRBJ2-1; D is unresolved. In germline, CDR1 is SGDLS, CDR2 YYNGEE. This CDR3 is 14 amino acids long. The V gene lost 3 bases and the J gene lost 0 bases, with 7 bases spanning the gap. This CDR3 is CASSAEFSYNEQFF. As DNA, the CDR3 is TGTGCCAGCAGCGCCGAGTTCTCCTACAATGAGCAGTTCTTC.

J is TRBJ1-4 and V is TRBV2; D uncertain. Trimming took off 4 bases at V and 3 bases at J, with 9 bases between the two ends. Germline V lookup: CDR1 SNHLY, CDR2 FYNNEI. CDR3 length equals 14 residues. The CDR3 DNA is TGTGCCAGCAGTGGCGGGGAGCCTAATGAAAAACTGTTTTTT. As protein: CASSGGEPNEKLFF.

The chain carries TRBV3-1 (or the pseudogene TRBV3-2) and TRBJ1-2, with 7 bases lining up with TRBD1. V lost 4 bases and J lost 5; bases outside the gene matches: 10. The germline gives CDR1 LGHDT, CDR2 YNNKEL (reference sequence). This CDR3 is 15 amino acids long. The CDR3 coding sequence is TGTGCCAGCAGCCCCCTCGAGACAGGGAGATATGGCTACACCTTC. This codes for CASSPLETGRYGYTF.

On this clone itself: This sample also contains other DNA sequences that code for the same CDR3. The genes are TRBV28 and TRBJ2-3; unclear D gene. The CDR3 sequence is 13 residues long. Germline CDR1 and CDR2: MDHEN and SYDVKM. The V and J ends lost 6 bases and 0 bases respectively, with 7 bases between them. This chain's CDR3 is CASRDSSTDTQYF. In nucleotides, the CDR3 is TGTGCCAGCAGAGATAGTAGCACAGATACGCAGTATTTT.

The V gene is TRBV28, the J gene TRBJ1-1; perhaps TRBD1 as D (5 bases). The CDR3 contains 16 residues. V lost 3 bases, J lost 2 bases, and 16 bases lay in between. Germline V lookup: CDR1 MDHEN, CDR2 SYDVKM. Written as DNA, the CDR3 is TGTGCCAGCAGTTTGGGCCAAGGGGCCGGTAACACTGAAGCTTTCTTT. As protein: CASSLGQGAGNTEAFF. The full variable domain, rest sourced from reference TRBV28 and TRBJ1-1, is DVKVTQSSRYLVKRTGEKVFLECVQDMDHENMFWYRQDPGLGLRLIYFSYDVKMKEKGDIPEGYSVSREKKERFSLILESASTNQTSMYLCASSLGQGAGNTEAFFGQGTRLTVV.

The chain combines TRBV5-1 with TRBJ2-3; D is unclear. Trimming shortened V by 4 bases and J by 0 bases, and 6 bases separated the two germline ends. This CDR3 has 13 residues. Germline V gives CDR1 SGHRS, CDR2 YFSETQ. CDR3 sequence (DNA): TGCGCCAGCAGCCCGTTTAGCACAGATACGCAGTATTTT. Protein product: CASSPFSTDTQYF.

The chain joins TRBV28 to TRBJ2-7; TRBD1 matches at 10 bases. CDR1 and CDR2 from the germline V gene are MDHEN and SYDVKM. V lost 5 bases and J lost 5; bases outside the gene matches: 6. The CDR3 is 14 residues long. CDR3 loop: CASSLTGGWHEQYF. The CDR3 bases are TGTGCCAGCAGTCTGACAGGGGGCTGGCACGAGCAGTACTTC.